Below are 20 T cell receptor beta chains sequenced from a single sample in a study of T cells in Graves' hyperthyroidism and ophthalmopathy. TCR beta CDR3 region amplification was performed from RNA transcripts. RT-PCR in the first round (using the HTBI primer set) targeted the TCR CDR3. TCRdb recomputed calls from the multiplex PCR reads with MiXCR, one row per CDR3 protein. The top ten hold 26% of the sample, which has roughly 510,000 distinct CDR3 sequences, 20% to 25% seen once. Sequenced sample: blood. Every receptor here comes from a man between 18 and 35 years old with Graves' hyperthyroidism.

The V and J genes are TRBV12-3 or TRBV12-4 and TRBJ2-5; D unclear. The CDR3 is 12 amino acids. With 4 bases removed from V and 5 bases from J, the gap between germline ends came to 8 bases. The CDR3 reads CASSWLGETQYF. CDR3 nucleotide sequence: TGTGCCAGCAGTTGGCTAGGCGAGACCCAGTACTTC.

The chain links TRBV20-1 to TRBJ2-7; 10 positions agree with TRBD1. Germline V CDR1 and CDR2: DFQATT, SNEGSKA (reference sequence). The CDR3 is 15 amino acids. After removal of 3 bases from V and 7 bases from J, the junction contained 12 bases not matched to a gene. CDR3 bases: TGCAGTGCTAGGAAGGTGGCGTGGACAGGGGGAGAGCAGTACTTC. This translates into CSARKVAWTGGEQYF.

In its sample, this clonotype was seen many times. The chain links TRBV6-1 to TRBJ1-1, with D possibly matching TRBD1 (6 bases). With 5 bases removed from V and 0 bases from J, the gap between germline ends came to 16 bases. This CDR3 has 16 amino acids. The germline V gene has CDR1 MNHNS and CDR2 SASEGT. In DNA, the CDR3 is TGTGCCAGCAGTCCCCCCGGACAGTTAATGAACACTGAAGCTTTCTTT. Protein product: CASSPPGQLMNTEAFF.

This clonotype came up a few times. The rearrangement links TRBV3-1 to TRBJ1-2; TRBD1 matches 8 bases. The CDR3 length is 13 residues. Trimming took 6 bases from V and 4 from J; bases not matched to a gene: 4. CDR1 LGHDT and CDR2 YNNKEL come from the germline V gene (reference sequence). This chain's CDR3 is CASSRQGRYGYTF. The CDR3 DNA reads as TGTGCCAGCAGTCGACAGGGGCGCTATGGCTACACCTTC.

The chain is built from TRBV19 and TRBJ2-7; tentatively, D is TRBD1 (5 bases). The CDR3 loop spans 12 amino acids. Germline lookup yields CDR1 LNHDA and CDR2 SQIVND (reference sequence). Deletions cut 6 bases from V and 5 bases from J, with 11 bases between. The CDR3: CASRKGNHEQYF. The CDR3 nucleotides are TGTGCCAGTAGGAAGGGGAACCACGAGCAGTACTTC.

This clonotype has at least ten counts. The rearrangement uses TRBV6-1 and TRBJ2-5, with 7 bases identical to TRBD2. The V gene's germline CDR1 is MNHNS and CDR2 SASEGT. The CDR3 loop spans 13 amino acids. V lost 8 bases to trimming and J lost 4 bases; unmatched junction nucleotides: 7. The CDR3 DNA reads TGTGCCAGCGTCCGCATAGCGGGAGAGACCCAGTACTTC. This gives the protein CASVRIAGETQYF.

Ten or more counts support this clonotype. The junction and the germline gene differ at one end; a read error may be behind it. The chain joins TRBV11-2 to TRBJ2-7, with 7 bases lining up with TRBD2. Looked up from germline, CDR1 is SGHAT and CDR2 is FQNNGV. The CDR3 consists of 14 residues. Here the CDR3 reads CASSSGAGFYEQYF. CDR3 nucleotides: TGTGCCAGTAGCTCGGGAGCGGGGTTCTACGAGCAGTACTTC. Filled out from reference TRBV11-2 and TRBJ2-7, the complete variable domain reads EAGVAQSPRYKIIEKRQSVAFWCNPISGHATLYWYQQILGQGPKLLIQFQNNGVVDDSQLPKDRFSAERLKGVDSTLKIQPAKLEDSAVYLCASSSGAGFYEQYFGPGTRLTVT.

This clonotype was picked up one time. The chain recombines TRBV6-5 with TRBJ2-5; perhaps TRBD1 as D (6 bases). From germline, CDR1 is MNHEY and CDR2 SVGAGI. The CDR3 length is 15 residues. V lost 2 bases to trimming and J lost 5 bases, with 15 bases between them. DNA for the CDR3: TGTGCCAGCAGTTACCCGGCCGGGACACAGGAGACCCAGTACTTC. This gives the protein CASSYPAGTQETQYF.

This rearrangement joins TRBV9 to TRBJ2-5; D gene unclear. The germline V gene encodes CDR1 SGDLS and CDR2 YYNGEE. The CDR3 runs to 13 residues. Trimming took off 0 bases at V and 5 bases at J, with 8 bases between the two ends. The CDR3, as DNA: TGTGCCAGCAGCGTAGGCGGATGGGAGACCCAGTACTTC. It specifies CASSVGGWETQYF.

This clonotype was detected only a few times. The rearrangement links TRBV28 to TRBJ2-5; weak D call: TRBD2 (6 bases). Per the germline V gene, CDR1 is MDHEN and CDR2 is SYDVKM. Trimming left V 5 bases short and J 4 bases short, with 23 bases between. The CDR3 runs to 17 residues. The CDR3 sequence is CASSIKRGGFGGETQYF. Written as DNA, the CDR3 is TGTGCCAGCAGTATAAAACGGGGAGGATTTGGGGGAGAGACCCAGTACTTC. The full variable domain, in which reference TRBV28 and TRBJ2-5 provide the parts outside the CDR3, is DVKVTQSSRYLVKRTGEKVFLECVQDMDHENMFWYRQDPGLGLRLIYFSYDVKMKEKGDIPEGYSVSREKKERFSLILESASTNQTSMYLCASSIKRGGFGGETQYFGPGTRLLVL.

The rearrangement uses TRBV4-2 and TRBJ1-2; tentative D call: TRBD1 (5 bases). CDR1 and CDR2 from the germline V gene are LGHNA and YNFKEQ. This CDR3 has 15 amino acids. Trimming removed 2 bases from V and 5 bases from J, with 15 bases in between. The CDR3: CASSQPDGDPYGYTF. For the CDR3, the DNA is TGTGCCAGCAGCCAACCTGACGGGGACCCTTATGGCTACACCTTC.

This clonotype occurred a few times. The rearrangement links TRBV6-1 to TRBJ1-2; D ambiguous. CDR3 length equals 13 residues. Trimming removed 8 bases from V and 7 bases from J, with 17 bases in between. Germline values: CDR1 MNHNS, CDR2 SASEGT. CDR3 DNA: TGTGCCAGCCGTGGCCGCCGCGACGTTGGCTACACCTTC. Its translation: CASRGRRDVGYTF.

The gene calls are TRBV25-1 and TRBJ2-7; tentatively, D is TRBD1 (5 bases). V dropped 9 bases and J dropped 4 bases, with 22 bases sitting between them. The germline V gene encodes CDR1 MGHDK and CDR2 SYGVNS. This CDR3 region has 15 residues. CDR3 in DNA: TGTGCCAGTGGAAGGGGTCAGTCGAGAATTTACGAGCAGTACTTC. Its protein product is CASGRGQSRIYEQYF.

This clonotype appeared many times. No DNA is shown, since the ends of the CDR3 on it are uncertain; the CDR3 is the one TCRdb lists. The chain employs TRBV12-5 and TRBJ1-1; TRBD1 was called by the table and not checked on the DNA. The CDR3 contains 13 residues when both ends are counted. The germline CDR1 and CDR2 sequences are LGHNT and FRNRAP. Here the CDR3 reads CASGLGTGDEAFF.

There are many counts of this clonotype. The chain carries TRBV30 and TRBJ1-2; D gene uncertain. The V gene lost 1 base and the J gene lost 8 bases, with 11 bases spanning the gap. The CDR3 spans 12 residues. Germline lookup yields CDR1 GTSNPN and CDR2 SVGIG (reference sequence). The CDR3 DNA sequence: TGTGCCTGGAGTGCCGGGCCGGGGGGCTACACCTTC. Translated: CAWSAGPGGYTF.

The chain links TRBV4-2 to TRBJ1-2; 7 bases match TRBD1. This CDR3 is built from 13 residues. Trimming removed 2 bases from V and 8 bases from J; junction bases left unmatched: 5. Looked up from germline, CDR1 is LGHNA and CDR2 is YNFKEQ. The CDR3 nucleotides are TGTGCCAGCAGCCAAACAGGGGAGGGCGGCTACACCTTC. Translation: CASSQTGEGGYTF.

The CDR3 DNA reads as TGTGCCAGCAGGGCCAGGGGTACCTCTGGAAACACCATATATTTT. This encodes CASRARGTSGNTIYF. The chain couples TRBV6-1 to TRBJ1-3, with D possibly TRBD1 on 6 matching bases. V was pared by 6 bases and J by 0 bases, with 12 bases between. The CDR3 has 15 residues. CDR1 and CDR2 from the germline V gene are MNHNS and SASEGT.

This clonotype appeared a few times. CDR3 protein: CASSLDLRGATGAKNIQYF. In DNA, the CDR3 is TGTGCCAGCAGCTTAGATCTACGGGGGGCGACGGGAGCCAAAAACATTCAGTACTTC. The rearrangement joins TRBV11-2 to TRBJ2-4, with D possibly being TRBD2 (7 bases). This CDR3 spans 19 amino acids. V lost 0 bases to trimming and J lost 0 bases, with 18 bases between them. CDR1 is SGHAT and CDR2 is FQNNGV in the germline V gene.

This clonotype was seen a handful of times. This may come from a read error, since a much larger clone is one base off. The genes are TRBV6-2 or TRBV6-3 and TRBJ2-7; D ambiguous. The V end lost 6 bases, the J end lost 2 bases, and 11 bases lay between the germline ends. Looked up from germline, CDR1 is MNHEY and CDR2 is SVGEGT. This CDR3 has 13 residues. CDR3 region: CASSHLSTYEQYF. The CDR3 nucleotides read TGTGCCAGCAGCCATCTCTCTACCTACGAGCAGTACTTC.

About this clonotype: Since the CDR3 does not end with the conserved phenylalanine or tryptophan, this likely comes from a read error. The J gene is TRBJ2-2, the V gene TRBV27, with D possibly TRBD2 on 6 matching bases. This CDR3 has 14 residues. Germline V gives CDR1 MNHEY, CDR2 SMNVEV (reference sequence). V was shortened by 8 bases and J by 7 bases, with 17 bases between the two germline ends. For the CDR3, the DNA is TGTGCCAGCGGAGAGGGGACGGGAGTCGGGGAGCTGTTTTTG. It yields the protein CASGEGTGVGELFL.